This passage covers 5 T cell receptor beta chains from one sample sequenced in a study of metastatic and nonmetastatic thyroid tumors. Every patient was untreated before thyroid surgery. TCRdb re-analyzed the PCR reads using MiXCR. The table has approximately 29,000 clones, around 16% seen once. The sequenced material came from blood. The receptor source for this set is a female donor with papillary thyroid cancer or a benign thyroid nodule (not recorded which). Some clones in this sample may be carry-over from other donors' samples.

Remarks on this clone: Sequence at one end of the junction differs from germline and may be a read error. CDR3 protein: CASSLKGDNQTQHF. Here the CDR3 DNA reads TGCGCCAGCAGCTTGAAAGGGGACAATCAGACCCAGCATTTT. V usage is TRBV5-1 and J usage is TRBJ1-5, with D maybe TRBD1 (6 bases). Germline CDR1 reads SGHRS; CDR2 reads YFSETQ. CDR3 length equals 14 residues.

This clone occurred a few times. This specimen includes other DNA sequences encoding the same CDR3. The genes are TRBV2 and TRBJ2-7; the D call may be TRBD1 or TRBD2 (5 bases each). The V gene's germline CDR1 is SNHLY and CDR2 FYNNEI. Trimming cost V 9 bases and J 10 bases, with 16 bases left between them. The CDR3 runs 11 residues. DNA for the CDR3: TGTGCCAGTCGGACCCCGGGGCTACAGTACTTC. Translated: CASRTPGLQYF.

The chain is built from TRBV9 and TRBJ2-1, with D possibly being TRBD1 (6 bases). The CDR3 has 16 residues. The germline V and J ends were trimmed by 1 base and 6 bases, with 17 bases remaining between them. Germline assignment: CDR1 SGDLS and CDR2 YYNGEE. The CDR3 region is CASSVSYGKGGNEQFF. CDR3 DNA sequence: TGTGCCAGCAGCGTATCATATGGGAAAGGGGGCAATGAGCAGTTCTTC.

This clone rates as medium-sized. The rearrangement uses TRBV11-2 and TRBJ1-6; D might be TRBD1 (6 bases). The V gene lost 1 base and the J gene lost 9 bases, with 13 bases spanning the gap. CDR1 SGHAT and CDR2 FQNNGV come from the germline V gene. The CDR3 has 15 amino acids. The DNA of the CDR3 is TGTGCCAGCAGCTTAGTGGGGGGGCTGGGTTCACCCCTCCACTTT. As protein: CASSLVGGLGSPLHF.

This clone was counted many times. The V and J genes are TRBV5-1 and TRBJ2-7, with D perhaps matching TRBD1 or TRBD2 (5 bases each). V was shortened by 4 bases and J by 6 bases, with 14 bases between the two germline ends. The CDR3 consists of 13 residues. Per the germline V gene, CDR1 is SGHRS and CDR2 is YFSETQ. This CDR3 is CASSGGAGSEQYF. As DNA, the CDR3 is TGCGCCAGCAGCGGAGGAGCAGGGTCCGAGCAGTACTTC.